Below are 20 T cell receptor beta chains sequenced from a single sample in a study of cytomegalovirus exposure and HLA in healthy donors. Primers for the PCR totalled 60 Vbeta and 13 Jbeta. This table comes from immunoSEQ multiplex PCR, and its TCRdb copy is limited to in-frame clones, with some not included. The repertoire consists of about 140,000 clones, with 70% to 85% occurring once and the leading ten covering roughly 1.9%. Source material: PBMCs. These receptors originate from a man in his forties in good health and CMV-seronegative.

V gene TRBV9 combines with J gene TRBJ2-3, with 7 positions matching TRBD1. The junction had 2 bases not matched to a gene; V was cut back by 1 base and J by 0 bases. Germline V CDR1 and CDR2: SGDLS, YYNGEE. This CDR3 contains 15 residues. The CDR3 is CASSVRQGSTDTQYF. CDR3 in DNA: TGTGCCAGCAGCGTAAGACAGGGAAGCACAGATACGCAGTATTTT.

The genes are TRBV28 and TRBJ1-2, with TRBD1 identical over 8 bases. This CDR3 contains 14 residues. With 5 bases clipped from V and 1 base from J, the junction kept 3 bases outside the gene matches. In germline, CDR1 is MDHEN, CDR2 SYDVKM. The CDR3 protein is CASSPGGVNYGYTF. CDR3 sequence (DNA): TGTGCCAGCAGTCCAGGGGGCGTTAACTATGGCTACACCTTC.

This rearrangement joins TRBV28 to TRBJ2-5; 8 bases are shared with TRBD1. The end of the DNA aligns better with TRBJ2-7, so the J call may be wrong. CDR1 and CDR2 from the germline V gene are MDHEN and SYDVKM. The CDR3 extends over 15 amino acids. Here the CDR3 reads CASSFRGLSSYEQYF. The CDR3 bases are TGTGCCAGCAGTTTCAGGGGGCTTAGCTCCTACGAGCAGTACTTC.

The J gene is TRBJ2-3, the V gene TRBV5-5; the D is unclear. The germline gives CDR1 SGHKS, CDR2 YYEKEE (reference sequence). V was clipped by 3 bases and J by 3 bases, with 14 bases between them. The CDR3 is 15 amino acids. The chain's CDR3 is CASSWPRVETDTQYF. The CDR3 coding sequence is TGTGCCAGCAGCTGGCCTCGGGTGGAGACAGATACGCAGTATTTT. Full variable domain (remainder filled in from reference TRBV5-5 and TRBJ2-3): DAGVTQSPTHLIKTRGQQVTLRCSPISGHKSVSWYQQVLGQGPQFIFQYYEKEERGRGNFPDRFSARQFPNYSSELNVNALLLGDSALYLCASSWPRVETDTQYFGPGTRLTVL.

This rearrangement joins TRBV7-9 to TRBJ2-5, with 8 bases lining up with TRBD2. V shed 1 base and J 2 bases; nucleotides not matched to a gene: 12. This CDR3 has 18 amino acids. Germline V gene lookup returns CDR1 SEHNR and CDR2 FQNEAQ (reference sequence). CDR3 region: CASSLVGSSGTRQETQYF. The CDR3 DNA follows: TGTGCCAGCAGCTTAGTTGGGAGTAGCGGGACAAGGCAAGAGACCCAGTACTTC.

This clone has only a few counts. The rearrangement links TRBV28 to TRBJ2-7, with D unclear. Trimming removed 3 bases from V and 0 bases from J, with 9 bases in between. In germline, CDR1 is MDHEN, CDR2 SYDVKM. CDR3 length: 14 amino acids. The CDR3 sequence: CASSLRQFSYEQYF. The CDR3 DNA is TGTGCCAGCAGTTTGCGGCAGTTCTCCTACGAGCAGTACTTC.

This clone has more than one count but fewer than ten. This chain links TRBV6-5 with TRBJ2-5, with D perhaps TRBD2 (6 bases). The length of the CDR3 is 15 residues. V was trimmed by 1 base and J by 5 bases, leaving 14 bases between them. The germline V gene has CDR1 MNHEY and CDR2 SVGAGI. The chain's CDR3 is CASSYWGDRGETQYF. CDR3 DNA sequence: TGTGCCAGCAGTTACTGGGGAGACCGGGGGGAGACCCAGTACTTC.

The rearrangement links TRBV25-1 to TRBJ2-3, with 7 bases that match TRBD2. There are 15 residues in the CDR3. With 2 bases clipped from V and 0 bases from J, the junction kept 2 bases outside the gene matches. CDR1 and CDR2 from the germline V gene are MGHDK and SYGVNS. This CDR3 reads CASSEAGDSTDTQYF. CDR3 in DNA: TGTGCCAGCAGTGAAGCGGGGGATAGCACAGATACGCAGTATTTT. Drawing the rest from reference TRBV25-1 and TRBJ2-3, the complete variable domain is EADIYQTPRYLVIGTGKKITLECSQTMGHDKMYWYQQDPGMELHLIHYSYGVNSTEKGDLSSESTVSRIRTEHFPLTLESARPSHTSQYLCASSEAGDSTDTQYFGPGTRLTVL.

This clone was observed once. The chain combines TRBV7-8 with TRBJ2-3, with TRBD2 matching over 12 bases. V dropped 5 bases and J dropped 5; count of bases not matched to a gene: 5. Germline V lookup: CDR1 SGHVS, CDR2 FQNEAQ. This CDR3 is built from 15 residues. CDR3 in amino acids: CASSPSGGEGDTQYF. CDR3 nucleotides: TGTGCCAGCAGCCCTAGCGGGGGGGAGGGAGATACGCAGTATTTT.

This clone has just one count. The chain recombines TRBV27 with TRBJ2-7, with 7 nucleotides matching TRBD2. In germline, CDR1 is MNHEY, CDR2 SMNVEV (reference sequence). The J segment lost 4 bases and the V segment lost 6 bases, leaving 12 bases of the junction unmatched. This CDR3 is built from 15 residues. The CDR3 protein is CASSRWEGRVYEQYF. The CDR3 DNA is TGTGCCAGCAGCCGGTGGGAAGGGAGGGTGTACGAGCAGTACTTC.

The gene calls are TRBV18 and TRBJ2-1; TRBD2 aligns across 11 bases. The trim removed 3 bases at V and 4 bases at J, leaving 5 bases unmatched. This CDR3 is 16 amino acids long. Germline V CDR1 and CDR2: KGHSH, LQKENI. The CDR3: CASSPALAGAYNEQFF. CDR3 DNA: TGTGCCAGCTCACCGGCACTAGCGGGAGCTTACAATGAGCAGTTCTTC.

J is TRBJ2-5 and V is TRBV5-1, with 7 bases aligning to TRBD2. TRBJ2-7 matches the DNA end more closely, so the J call is doubtful. CDR1 and CDR2 from the germline V gene are SGHRS and YFSETQ. CDR3 length: 14 residues. The DNA for the CDR3 is TGCGCCAGCAGCTTCCGGGAGGTAACCTACGAGCAGTACTTC. It encodes CASSFREVTYEQYF.

This chain links TRBV18 with TRBJ2-3; no firm D call. Trimming cost V 6 bases and J 3 bases, with 16 bases left between them. The CDR3 contains 15 residues. Germline-derived CDR1 and CDR2 are KGHSH and LQKENI. CDR3 region: CASSPGLAATDTQYF. CDR3 in DNA: TGTGCCAGCTCGCCGGGTTTAGCCGCTACAGATACGCAGTATTTT. The full variable domain, with the rest looked up from reference TRBV18 and TRBJ2-3, is NAGVMQNPRHLVRRRGQEARLRCSPMKGHSHVYWYRQLPEEGLKFMVYLQKENIIDESGMPKERFSAEFPKEGPSILRIQQVVRGDSAAYFCASSPGLAATDTQYFGPGTRLTVL.

The rearrangement joins TRBV7-2 to TRBJ2-1; 7 nucleotides align to TRBD1. CDR1 and CDR2 (germline): SGHTA, FQGNSA. V dropped 2 bases and J dropped 5; count of bases not matched to a gene: 3. The CDR3 length is 14 residues. The CDR3 spells CASSLHRGDNEQFF. In nucleotides, the CDR3 is TGTGCCAGCAGCTTACACAGGGGTGACAATGAGCAGTTCTTC.

The V gene is TRBV4-1, the J gene TRBJ2-7; D is possibly TRBD2 (6 bases). The CDR3 extends over 16 amino acids. V shed 0 bases and J shed 3 bases, with 15 bases lying between them. CDR1 is MGHRA and CDR2 is YSYEKL in the germline V gene. The CDR3, as DNA: TGCGCCAGCAGCCAAGAACCTTCCGGGACTTACTACGAGCAGTACTTC. Translation gives CASSQEPSGTYYEQYF.

The rearrangement links TRBV10-3 to TRBJ1-2; 7 nucleotides match TRBD1. CDR3 size: 14 residues. CDR1 ENHRY and CDR2 SYGVKD come from the germline V gene. The CDR3 DNA reads TGTGCACTCAGGGGAGGCAGGGGGGCGGATGGCTACACCTTC. Its translation: CALRGGRGADGYTF.

CDR3 in amino acids: CASSLIGLAGVEQFF. The CDR3 DNA is TGTGCCAGCAGCTTAATAGGACTAGCGGGGGTTGAGCAGTTCTTC. V gene TRBV13 combines with J gene TRBJ2-1, with 13 positions matching TRBD2. Germline values: CDR1 PRHDT, CDR2 FYEKMQ (reference sequence). This CDR3 spans 15 amino acids. Germline trimming cut 2 bases from V and 9 bases from J; bases unmatched to any gene: 4.

The rearrangement links TRBV6-1 to TRBJ1-4; tentative D call: TRBD1 (6 bases). V was clipped by 4 bases and J by 8 bases, with 14 bases between them. This CDR3 has 14 amino acids. Germline CDR1 reads MNHNS; CDR2 reads SASEGT. CDR3 in amino acids: CASSAVTGIEKLFF. Written as DNA, the CDR3 is TGTGCCAGCAGTGCGGTGACAGGTATAGAAAAACTGTTTTTT.

This clone appeared once. This chain uses TRBV6-4 with TRBJ2-1; TRBD2 matches 8 bases. Germline V gene sequence: CDR1 MRHNA, CDR2 SNTAGT. V lost 3 bases, J lost 12 bases, and 7 bases stayed unmatched. This CDR3 is built from 13 residues. CDR3 residues: CASSERAGVRQFF. The CDR3 DNA is TGTGCCAGCAGTGAAAGAGCGGGAGTGCGGCAGTTCTTC.

The chain uses TRBV5-8 and TRBJ2-3; tentatively, D is TRBD1 (5 bases). The V end was cut by 9 bases, the J end by 7 bases, with 18 bases between. Germline CDR1 SGHTS, CDR2 YDEGEE. The CDR3 has 13 residues. The chain's CDR3 is CATNNLGVYTQYF. CDR3 DNA sequence: TGTGCCACCAACAACCTAGGGGTGTATACGCAGTATTTT.